The 26 T cell receptor beta chains in this list originate from one sample, sequenced in a study of identical twins. In TCRdb, the 5' RACE reads were re-called with MiXCR into one record per CDR3 protein. The sample lists around 220,000 distinct CDR3 sequences, approximately 10% occurring once. The sample consisted of memory T cells sorted from blood. The receptor set was obtained from a man between 50 and 59 years old in good health.

The chain couples TRBV9 to TRBJ2-3, with D tentatively TRBD2 (5 bases). Trimming cost V 1 base and J 4 bases, with 13 bases left between them. In germline, CDR1 is SGDLS, CDR2 YYNGEE. CDR3 size: 15 residues. This CDR3 reads CASSVRVGESDTQYF. The CDR3 DNA is TGTGCCAGCAGCGTACGGGTGGGAGAATCAGATACGCAGTATTTT.

This clonotype occurred many times. The V call is TRBV25-1, the J call TRBJ1-2, with TRBD1 identical over 8 bases. There are 17 residues in the CDR3. Germline trimming cut 5 bases from V and 7 bases from J; bases unmatched to any gene: 18. The germline gives CDR1 MGHDK, CDR2 SYGVNS. In DNA form, the CDR3 reads TGTGCCAGCAGTTCCGGGACAGGACGCCCCCACGTTGGTGGCTACACCTTC. This codes for CASSSGTGRPHVGGYTF.

This clonotype was picked up many times. CDR3 loop: CASSSRGTNEKLFF. CDR3 DNA sequence: TGTGCCAGCAGCAGCCGCGGGACTAATGAAAAACTGTTTTTT. The chain uses TRBV7-9 and TRBJ1-4; D remains unclear. Germline values: CDR1 SEHNR, CDR2 FQNEAQ (reference sequence). The CDR3 is 14 residues long. The V and J ends lost 5 bases and 2 bases respectively, with 9 bases between them.

This clonotype has only a few counts. The J gene is TRBJ1-5, the V gene TRBV6-2 or TRBV6-3, with 7 nucleotides matching TRBD1. J was trimmed by 6 bases and V by 6 bases; bases with no gene match: 8. Germline lookup yields CDR1 MNHEY and CDR2 SVGEGT. This CDR3 is built from 14 residues. DNA of the CDR3: TGTGCCAGCAGCGAGACAGGGATAGCTCAGCCCCAGCATTTT. Its translation: CASSETGIAQPQHF.

This chain connects TRBV14 to TRBJ1-1, with D hard to call. The CDR3 consists of 17 residues. The V end lost 4 bases, the J end lost 4 bases, and 22 bases lay between the germline ends. Germline CDR1 SGHDN, CDR2 FVKESK. Written as DNA, the CDR3 is TGTGCCAGCAGCCCTGGGGAGGGTGGGCTTTGGTCCACTGAAGCTTTCTTT. Its protein is CASSPGEGGLWSTEAFF.

This chain uses TRBV20-1 with TRBJ2-7, with D tentatively TRBD1 (6 bases). This CDR3 comprises 12 residues. V was cut by 6 bases and J by 0 bases, with 9 bases left in between. Looked up from germline, CDR1 is DFQATT and CDR2 is SNEGSKA (reference sequence). DNA for the CDR3: TGCAGTGCGAGGACAGACTCCTACGAGCAGTACTTC. Translating it yields CSARTDSYEQYF.

The V gene is TRBV5-1, the J gene TRBJ2-3; 9 bases align to TRBD2. Germline lookup yields CDR1 SGHRS and CDR2 YFSETQ. The CDR3 contains 14 residues. The CDR3 DNA sequence: TGCGCTACCGCGGCGGGGGGGAGCACAGATACGCAGTATTTT. Translated, it gives CATAAGGSTDTQYF.

This clonotype occurred many times. The chain combines TRBV13 with TRBJ2-1, with 11 bases identical to TRBD2. The germline CDR1 and CDR2 sequences are PRHDT and FYEKMQ (reference sequence). Germline trimming cut 5 bases from V and 5 bases from J; bases unmatched to any gene: 5. The CDR3 has 15 amino acids. The CDR3 coding sequence is TGTGCCAGCAGCCAGCCGGGACTAGCGGACAATGAGCAGTTCTTC. Translated: CASSQPGLADNEQFF.

This clonotype was observed at least ten times. J is TRBJ1-6 and V is TRBV5-1; no clear D. V lost 1 base and J 5 bases, leaving 7 bases between the germline ends. Germline V CDR1 and CDR2: SGHRS, YFSETQ. This CDR3 is 14 amino acids long. CDR3 in DNA: TGCGCCAGCAGCTTGCCAACCGATAATTCACCCCTCCACTTT. Protein: CASSLPTDNSPLHF.

The rearrangement uses TRBV4-3 and TRBJ2-5; 10 nucleotides match TRBD1. The trim removed 4 bases at V and 1 base at J, leaving 9 bases unmatched. Germline CDR1 LGHNA, CDR2 YSLEER. The CDR3 contains 17 residues. The CDR3 here is CASSRDRGIGLQETQYF. The DNA for the CDR3 is TGCGCCAGCAGCCGGGACAGGGGAATAGGTCTCCAAGAGACCCAGTACTTC.

Only a few counts were recorded for this clonotype. The V call is TRBV29-1, the J call TRBJ2-1; D could derive from TRBD1 or TRBD2 (6 bases each). CDR3 size: 16 residues. V lost 4 bases and J lost 6, with 22 bases in between. Germline V lookup: CDR1 SQVTM, CDR2 ANQGSEA. DNA of the CDR3: TGCAGCGTTGGACACTCGGGGGCAGGGTATAGCAATGAGCAGTTCTTC. Translation gives CSVGHSGAGYSNEQFF.

This clonotype was recorded at least ten times. The J gene is TRBJ1-5, the V gene TRBV7-6; the D gene is possibly TRBD1 (5 bases). V shed 1 base and J shed 9 bases, with 7 bases lying between them. The CDR3 length is 12 residues. Per germline, CDR1 SGHVS and CDR2 FNYEAQ. This CDR3 is CASSLGQGPQHF. CDR3 nucleotides: TGTGCCAGCAGCTTAGGCCAGGGGCCCCAGCATTTT.

The chain links TRBV2 to TRBJ2-7; weak D call: TRBD2 (5 bases). The V end was cut by 2 bases, the J end by 2 bases, with 16 bases between. The CDR3 sequence is 16 residues long. Germline V gene data show CDR1 as SNHLY and CDR2 as FYNNEI. The CDR3 spells CASSETERVPTYEQYF. The CDR3 DNA sequence: TGTGCCAGCAGTGAAACGGAGAGGGTTCCCACCTACGAGCAGTACTTC.

This clonotype was counted a few times. The chain uses TRBV20-1 and TRBJ1-1, with 8 bases matching TRBD1. Germline V gives CDR1 DFQATT, CDR2 SNEGSKA (reference sequence). CDR3 length: 14 amino acids. Trimming at V came to 2 bases and at J to 4 bases, leaving 6 bases not matched to a gene. In nucleotides, the CDR3 is TGCAGTGCTAGACCTCTCCAGGGGGCCACTGAAGCTTTCTTT. Translated: CSARPLQGATEAFF.

This clonotype occurred a few times. V is TRBV13 and J is TRBJ2-7, with 9 bases lining up with TRBD2. The germline CDR1 and CDR2 sequences are PRHDT and FYEKMQ (reference sequence). Trimming cost V 3 bases and J 3 bases; bases outside gene matches: 6. The CDR3 runs to 15 residues. CDR3 in amino acids: CASSFWGGRVYEQYF. CDR3 DNA sequence: TGTGCCAGCAGCTTCTGGGGCGGGAGGGTCTACGAGCAGTACTTC.

The chain carries TRBV27 and TRBJ2-1; 11 nucleotides match TRBD2. The V and J ends lost 5 bases and 0 bases, in that order; junction bases with no gene match: 12. CDR3 size: 19 residues. CDR1 is MNHEY and CDR2 is SMNVEV in the germline V gene (reference sequence). The chain's CDR3 is CASSPPGLAVRSSYNEQFF. CDR3 bases: TGTGCCAGCAGTCCACCGGGACTAGCGGTCCGAAGCTCCTACAATGAGCAGTTCTTC.

This clonotype was observed at least ten times. This chain connects TRBV10-3 to TRBJ2-7, with D possibly matching TRBD2 (6 bases). Germline V CDR1 and CDR2: ENHRY, SYGVKD. Trimming left V 10 bases short and J 7 bases short, with 17 bases between. The CDR3 is made up of 12 amino acids. The CDR3 loop is CATTRDLGEQYF. For the CDR3, the DNA is TGTGCCACCACACGGGACTTGGGGGAGCAGTACTTC.

This chain joins TRBV6-2 or TRBV6-3 and TRBJ2-1, with 12 bases that match TRBD2. This CDR3 contains 16 residues. CDR1 MNHEY and CDR2 SVGEGT come from the germline V gene. V lost 5 bases, J lost 3 bases, and 5 bases stayed unmatched. The CDR3 region has the DNA TGTGCCAGCAGTATGAGGACTAGCGGGAACTACAATGAGCAGTTCTTC. Translating gives CASSMRTSGNYNEQFF.

The CDR3 DNA reads TGTGCCACCAGTGACCGACAAGGGGGGTTCTATGGCTACACCTTC. As protein: CATSDRQGGFYGYTF. The V gene is TRBV24-1, the J gene TRBJ1-2; a weak D match, TRBD1 (6 bases). V lost 4 bases, J lost 4 bases, and 15 bases lay in between. The CDR3 runs to 15 residues. The germline V gene has CDR1 KGHDR and CDR2 SFDVKD.

This chain joins TRBV7-2 and TRBJ1-6, with unresolved D. CDR3 length: 16 residues. V was shortened by 5 bases and J by 3 bases, with 14 bases between the two germline ends. In germline, CDR1 is SGHTA, CDR2 FQGNSA. CDR3 sequence (DNA): TGTGCCAGCAGCCCACAAGAGGGTCGCTATAATTCACCCCTCCACTTT. Encoded protein: CASSPQEGRYNSPLHF.

This clonotype was seen at least ten times. The V gene is TRBV5-6, the J gene TRBJ2-7, with a possible D match to TRBD1 (5 bases). The germline CDR1 and CDR2 sequences are SGHDT and YYEEEE. Trimming cost V 2 bases and J 0 bases, with 15 bases left between them. CDR3 length equals 16 residues. CDR3 nucleotide sequence: TGTGCCAGCAGCTTTTCTTGGGGCCAGAGCTCCTACGAGCAGTACTTC. Amino acids: CASSFSWGQSSYEQYF.

This clonotype was counted only a few times. The chain carries TRBV20-1 and TRBJ1-2, with D hard to call. There are 12 residues in the CDR3. Germline V gene lookup returns CDR1 DFQATT and CDR2 SNEGSKA (reference sequence). Trimming cost V 0 bases and J 4 bases, with 6 bases left between them. The CDR3 loop reads CSARDRVYGYTF. The CDR3 bases are TGCAGTGCTAGAGATAGGGTCTATGGCTACACCTTC.

This chain links TRBV6-1 with TRBJ2-7, with 12 bases matching TRBD1. J was trimmed by 6 bases and V by 7 bases; bases with no gene match: 10. This CDR3 has 15 amino acids. Germline V gene lookup returns CDR1 MNHNS and CDR2 SASEGT. The CDR3 reads CASIPLGTGGSEQYF. The CDR3 coding sequence is TGTGCCAGCATCCCTTTGGGGACAGGGGGCTCCGAGCAGTACTTC.

This chain uses TRBV20-1 with TRBJ1-1, with a tentative D call TRBD1 (6 bases). The CDR3 runs to 15 residues. Trimming shortened V by 6 bases and J by 7 bases, and 24 bases separated the two germline ends. Germline lookup yields CDR1 DFQATT and CDR2 SNEGSKA (reference sequence). CDR3 amino acids: CSARRGIRGSGEAFF. The CDR3 coding sequence is TGCAGTGCCCGGAGGGGAATCAGGGGATCCGGTGAAGCTTTCTTT.

This clonotype was detected ten times or more. The J gene is TRBJ2-5, the V gene TRBV4-3, with TRBD1 identical over 7 bases. This CDR3 contains 16 residues. With 1 base clipped from V and 2 bases from J, the junction kept 7 bases outside the gene matches. CDR1 LGHNA and CDR2 YSLEER come from the germline V gene. CDR3 sequence: CASSQGYRDRQETQYF. CDR3 bases: TGCGCCAGCAGCCAAGGCTACCGGGACAGACAAGAGACCCAGTACTTC.

This clonotype appeared many times. V usage is TRBV11-2 and J usage is TRBJ1-1; possibly TRBD1 for D (5 bases). Trimming pared 5 bases from V and 4 bases from J, leaving 14 bases between. CDR1 is SGHAT, CDR2 FQNNGV, per germline. The CDR3 contains 14 residues. CDR3 amino acids: CASSPGPRATEAFF. CDR3 sequence (DNA): TGTGCCAGCAGCCCGGGACCTCGGGCCACTGAAGCTTTCTTT.